Listed here are 8 T cell receptor beta chains from one sample, sequenced in a study of shared T cell receptors in the human thymus. Generated by immunoSEQ multiplex PCR, the TCRdb table keeps only in-frame clones and is missing some. The table has hundreds of thousands of clones, approximately 87% seen once; the top ten hold 0.0095% to 0.012%. This sample also appeared in a second study, on human thymus T cells.

Sequenced material: thymocytes. Source of these receptors: a boy in the first two years of life with a congenital heart defect.

This clone was seen a few times. The chain joins TRBV7-6 to TRBJ2-7; no clear D gene. The V end lost 5 bases, the J end lost 5 bases, and 10 bases lay between the germline ends. The CDR3 totals 12 residues. From germline, CDR1 is SGHVS and CDR2 FNYEAQ. The CDR3 sequence is CASSRRGHEQYF. DNA of the CDR3: TGTGCCAGCAGCCGACGCGGCCACGAGCAGTACTTC.

The chain combines TRBV28 with TRBJ1-4; 10 bases align to TRBD1. The J segment lost 7 bases and the V segment lost 5 bases, leaving 1 base of the junction unmatched. The CDR3 totals 13 residues. Germline V gene data show CDR1 as MDHEN and CDR2 as SYDVKM. CDR3 sequence: CASSRTGGEKLFF. The DNA of the CDR3 is TGTGCCAGCAGTCGGACAGGGGGTGAAAAACTGTTTTTT.

The V gene is TRBV10-1, the J gene TRBJ2-1; TRBD1 might be the D (6 bases). Trimming removed 4 bases at V and 2 bases at J, with 15 bases between. In germline, CDR1 is WNHNN, CDR2 SYGVQD (reference sequence). The CDR3 sequence is 16 residues long. CDR3: CASSVGQGFAYNEQFF. The CDR3 DNA reads as TGCGCCAGCAGTGTGGGGCAGGGGTTCGCCTACAATGAGCAGTTCTTC.

This sequence joins TRBV5-1 and TRBJ2-7; 7 bases match TRBD2. This CDR3 has 14 amino acids. Germline trimming cut 1 base from V and 6 bases from J; bases unmatched to any gene: 7. CDR1 and CDR2 from the germline V gene are SGHRS and YFSETQ. CDR3 sequence: CASSLFMWEGEQYF. CDR3 bases: TGCGCCAGCAGCTTGTTTATGTGGGAGGGCGAGCAGTACTTC.

V and J are TRBV5-1 and TRBJ2-7; 15 nucleotides agree with TRBD2. J lost 4 bases, V lost 4 bases, and 9 bases had no gene match. The length of the CDR3 is 17 residues. The germline gives CDR1 SGHRS, CDR2 YFSETQ. CDR3 DNA: TGCGCCAGCAGCCTCGATCCCGGGACTAGCGGGAGGTACGAGCAGTACTTC. Its translation is CASSLDPGTSGRYEQYF.

This sequence joins TRBV5-1 and TRBJ2-3, with 7 positions matching TRBD2. The CDR3 extends over 15 amino acids. V shed 2 bases, J shed 4 bases, and the junction held 7 bases outside the gene matches. CDR1 SGHRS and CDR2 YFSETQ come from the germline V gene. Written as DNA, the CDR3 is TGCGCCAGCAGCTTAGGCGGGAGTCGGGCAGATACGCAGTATTTT. Protein sequence: CASSLGGSRADTQYF.

This clone was picked up one time. This chain joins TRBV30 and TRBJ2-3; 9 bases are a match to TRBD2. From germline, CDR1 is GTSNPN and CDR2 SVGIG (reference sequence). The CDR3 loop spans 16 amino acids. V lost 1 base, J lost 3 bases, and 8 bases stayed unmatched. CDR3 amino acids: CAWSGPGTSPTDTQYF. CDR3 bases: TGTGCCTGGAGTGGGCCCGGGACTAGCCCTACAGATACGCAGTATTTT.

The chain links TRBV28 to TRBJ2-7; the match to TRBD1 covers 10 bases. V shed 5 bases and J 1 base; nucleotides not matched to a gene: 5. The CDR3 loop spans 15 amino acids. CDR1 is MDHEN and CDR2 is SYDVKM in the germline V gene. The CDR3 loop reads CASSHRDRGSYEQYF. The CDR3 bases are TGTGCCAGCAGTCACCGGGACAGGGGTTCCTACGAGCAGTACTTC.